The 31 T cell receptor beta chains below all came from one sample that was sequenced in a study of technical replicates of blood from several donors. This table comes from immunoSEQ multiplex PCR, and its TCRdb copy is limited to in-frame clones, with some not included. The sample holds approximately 87,000 clones; roughly 94% are singletons and the top ten take just over 0.25%. The sample was T cells isolated from PBMCs. All receptors come from a human donor in good health.

The chain combines TRBV25-1 with TRBJ1-1; D unresolved. The germline V and J ends were trimmed by 8 bases and 3 bases, with 16 bases remaining between them. Germline V gene sequence: CDR1 MGHDK, CDR2 SYGVNS. The CDR3 length is 14 residues. In DNA form, the CDR3 reads TGTGCCAGCGTGGGGAGTGGACCCCACACTGAAGCTTTCTTT. Protein sequence: CASVGSGPHTEAFF.

The J gene is TRBJ1-1, the V gene TRBV2; TRBD1 is a possible D gene (6 bases). Germline CDR1 SNHLY, CDR2 FYNNEI. There are 12 residues in the CDR3. The V end lost 8 bases, the J end lost 1 base, and 8 bases lay between the germline ends. CDR3 in DNA: TGTGCCAGCCCGGGACAGAACACTGAAGCTTTCTTT. This translates into CASPGQNTEAFF.

The J gene is TRBJ2-1, the V gene TRBV6-5, with D possibly TRBD2 on 6 matching bases. Germline CDR1 is MNHEY and CDR2 is SVGAGI. Trimming left V 2 bases short and J 1 base short, with 12 bases between. The CDR3 spans 16 residues. The CDR3 nucleotides read TGTGCCAGCAGTTACCGAGGCGGGAATTCCTACAATGAGCAGTTCTTC. Translating it yields CASSYRGGNSYNEQFF.

This chain uses TRBV29-1 with TRBJ2-7; the match to TRBD1 covers 11 bases. The ends lost 2 bases at V and 2 bases at J; junction bases unmatched: 8. The CDR3 extends over 16 amino acids. Germline V gene sequence: CDR1 SQVTM, CDR2 ANQGSEA. In nucleotides, the CDR3 is TGCAGCGTTGAACGGGCCGGGACAGGGGGGGCCTACGAGCAGTACTTC. Its protein product is CSVERAGTGGAYEQYF.

The chain's CDR3 is CASSDLTGGSNGELFF. Written as DNA, the CDR3 is TGTGCCAGCAGTGACCTGACGGGGGGGTCTAACGGGGAGCTGTTTTTT. The rearrangement joins TRBV6-1 to TRBJ2-2; 8 nucleotides match TRBD2. V lost 3 bases and J lost 7; bases outside the gene matches: 10. Germline V gives CDR1 MNHNS, CDR2 SASEGT. This CDR3 region has 16 residues.

V is TRBV11-3 and J is TRBJ1-6; the D is unclear. The CDR3 is made up of 16 amino acids. Germline-derived CDR1 and CDR2 are SGHNT and YENEEA. Trimming stripped 0 bases from V and 11 bases from J, with 17 bases between. DNA of the CDR3: TGTGCCAGCAGCTTAGATGGAGAACAGAGGGCAGCACCCCTCCACTTT. It specifies CASSLDGEQRAAPLHF.

The chain is built from TRBV11-3 and TRBJ1-1, with a possible D match to TRBD1 (6 bases). CDR1 is SGHNT and CDR2 is YENEEA in the germline V gene. The CDR3 is 12 residues long. Trimming removed 10 bases from V and 11 bases from J, with 20 bases in between. The CDR3 loop reads CATQDSRGMAFF. The CDR3 DNA follows: TGTGCCACCCAGGACAGTCGTGGTATGGCTTTCTTT.

This clone was seen only once. In DNA form, the CDR3 reads TGTGCCAGCAGCCCGCCCCGGGAGGCAGGGAGGATCGTGAGAAATCAGACTAATGAAAAACTGTTTTTT. Amino acids: CASSPPREAGRIVRNQTNEKLFF. V gene TRBV21-1 combines with J gene TRBJ1-4. TRBV21-1 is classified as a pseudogene. This CDR3 region has 23 residues.

CDR3 protein: CASSVTYGVQMFGGYTF. The CDR3 nucleotides read TGTGCCAGCAGCGTGACTTACGGGGTTCAGATGTTTGGTGGCTACACCTTC. V is TRBV9 and J is TRBJ1-2, with unresolved D. The CDR3 sequence is 17 residues long. V gave up 2 bases and J gave up 7 bases, with 24 bases separating them. Germline CDR1 and CDR2: SGDLS and YYNGEE.

This clone appeared once. V gene TRBV30 combines with J gene TRBJ1-5, with a possible D match to TRBD1 (6 bases). Germline assignment: CDR1 GTSNPN and CDR2 SVGIG (reference sequence). The CDR3 has 19 amino acids. Trimming removed 2 bases at V and 1 base at J, with 24 bases between. CDR3 in amino acids: CAWSTTRTADYRSNQPQHF. In DNA, the CDR3 is TGTGCCTGGAGTACGACCCGGACAGCCGATTACCGGAGCAATCAGCCCCAGCATTTT.

V gene TRBV4-2 combines with J gene TRBJ2-1, with 11 bases identical to TRBD2. Germline V CDR1 and CDR2: LGHNA, YNFKEQ. The CDR3 contains 15 residues. The ends lost 4 bases at V and 4 bases at J; junction bases unmatched: 3. The CDR3 loop is CASSLAGGTYNEQFF. The CDR3 nucleotides read TGTGCCAGCAGCCTAGCGGGAGGGACATACAATGAGCAGTTCTTC.

V is TRBV28 and J is TRBJ2-7; 11 bases line up with TRBD2. CDR3 length: 15 residues. J lost 3 bases, V lost 6 bases, and 7 bases had no gene match. Per the germline V gene, CDR1 is MDHEN and CDR2 is SYDVKM. The CDR3 here is CASSRTSGRNYEQYF. The CDR3 bases are TGTGCCAGCAGCCGAACTAGCGGGAGAAACTACGAGCAGTACTTC.

This chain joins TRBV29-1 and TRBJ2-7, with a tentative D call TRBD1 (6 bases). Per the germline V gene, CDR1 is SQVTM and CDR2 is ANQGSEA. The length of the CDR3 is 14 residues. V was cut by 4 bases and J by 7 bases, with 20 bases left in between. The CDR3 DNA sequence: TGCAGCGTTGCGGTCCTTGGGGGCCTAAGGGAGCAGTACTTC. As protein: CSVAVLGGLREQYF.

This chain links TRBV5-4 with TRBJ2-3, with D possibly being TRBD1 (6 bases). The CDR3 length is 13 residues. V lost 4 bases and J 4 bases, leaving 10 bases between the germline ends. CDR1 and CDR2 from the germline V gene are SGHNT and YYREEE (reference sequence). As DNA, the CDR3 is TGTGCCAGCAGCCTCAAGGGGGCAGATACGCAGTATTTT. Its protein is CASSLKGADTQYF.

The gene calls are TRBV19 and TRBJ2-6; perhaps TRBD1 as D (5 bases). The germline CDR1 and CDR2 sequences are LNHDA and SQIVND (reference sequence). The V end was cut by 3 bases, the J end by 4 bases, with 10 bases between. The CDR3 totals 15 residues. The DNA of the CDR3 is TGTGCCAGTAGTATGGGCCAGGGAGGGGCCAACGTCCTGACTTTC. Protein product: CASSMGQGGANVLTF.

The rearrangement uses TRBV25-1 and TRBJ2-1, with D maybe TRBD2 (5 bases). CDR3 length: 17 residues. V lost 2 bases, J lost 0 bases, and 14 bases lay in between. Germline CDR1 MGHDK, CDR2 SYGVNS. In DNA form, the CDR3 reads TGTGCCAGCAGTGAAAATACTAGGTTAGGCTCCTACAATGAGCAGTTCTTC. Translating gives CASSENTRLGSYNEQFF.

This chain uses TRBV19 with TRBJ1-5, with 7 nucleotides matching TRBD1. The CDR3 contains 16 residues. V lost 5 bases and J lost 7; bases outside the gene matches: 14. CDR1 is LNHDA and CDR2 is SQIVND in the germline V gene (reference sequence). CDR3 residues: CASSSRGATGKQPQHF. CDR3 nucleotide sequence: TGTGCCAGTAGTTCCAGGGGGGCCACGGGAAAGCAGCCCCAGCATTTT.

The chain employs TRBV6-5 and TRBJ2-7, with a tentative D call TRBD1 (5 bases). The CDR3 has 13 amino acids. The V and J ends lost 2 bases and 1 base respectively, with 6 bases between them. Germline CDR1 and CDR2: MNHEY and SVGAGI. CDR3 bases: TGTGCCAGCAGTTACGACAGATCCTACGAGCAGTACTTC. This translates into CASSYDRSYEQYF.

V is TRBV10-1 and J is TRBJ2-1; D unclear. This CDR3 contains 16 residues. V was trimmed by 4 bases and J by 0 bases, leaving 13 bases between them. Germline V CDR1 and CDR2: WNHNN, SYGVQD (reference sequence). CDR3 nucleotide sequence: TGCGCCAGCAGTGCCGGAGAGAGTGGCTCCTACAATGAGCAGTTCTTC. It specifies CASSAGESGSYNEQFF.

This clone appeared a few times. The chain is built from TRBV7-9 and TRBJ2-7, with 12 bases that match TRBD2. This CDR3 has 16 residues. The V gene end was trimmed by 4 bases and the J gene end by 3 bases; junction bases not matched to a gene: 7. In germline, CDR1 is SEHNR, CDR2 FQNEAQ (reference sequence). Here the CDR3 reads CASSWLTSGGFYEQYF. The CDR3 DNA sequence: TGTGCCAGCAGCTGGTTGACTAGCGGGGGTTTCTACGAGCAGTACTTC.

The V and J genes are TRBV9 and TRBJ1-4, with D uncertain. The CDR3 contains 13 residues. V lost 2 bases and J 8 bases, leaving 10 bases between the germline ends. Per the germline V gene, CDR1 is SGDLS and CDR2 is YYNGEE. The CDR3 nucleotides are TGTGCCAGCAGCGTGGAGACGGGAGAAAAACTGTTTTTT. This gives the protein CASSVETGEKLFF.

The rearrangement links TRBV2 to TRBJ2-3; D is perhaps TRBD2 (6 bases). CDR1 SNHLY and CDR2 FYNNEI come from the germline V gene. The length of the CDR3 is 16 residues. V shed 1 base and J shed 1 base, with 12 bases lying between them. This CDR3 reads CASSEVSSVGTDTQYF. Here the CDR3 DNA reads TGTGCCAGCAGTGAAGTGTCTAGCGTTGGCACAGATACGCAGTATTTT. Based on the CDR3 plus reference TRBV2 and TRBJ2-3, the full variable domain is EPEVTQTPSHQVTQMGQEVILRCVPISNHLYFYWYRQILGQKVEFLVSFYNNEISEKSEIFDDQFSVERPDGSNFTLKIRSTKLEDSAMYFCASSEVSSVGTDTQYFGPGTRLTVL.

The chain couples TRBV28 to TRBJ1-1; D call uncertain. Trimming stripped 6 bases from V and 2 bases from J, with 22 bases between. The germline V gene has CDR1 MDHEN and CDR2 SYDVKM. The CDR3 totals 17 residues. The DNA for the CDR3 is TGTGCCAGCAGATCCCCGGGAAAGGATGTTGGAAACACTGAAGCTTTCTTT. It encodes CASRSPGKDVGNTEAFF.

This chain uses TRBV29-1 with TRBJ2-7; tentatively, D is TRBD2 (6 bases). Trimming removed 5 bases from V and 5 bases from J, with 16 bases in between. The germline gives CDR1 SQVTM, CDR2 ANQGSEA. This CDR3 contains 13 residues. The chain's CDR3 is CSVSEGGRDEQYF. The DNA of the CDR3 is TGCAGCGTTTCAGAGGGAGGCAGAGACGAGCAGTACTTC.

This clone has a single count. This chain links TRBV7-6 with TRBJ2-7, with 11 nucleotides matching TRBD2. CDR3 length equals 19 residues. Looked up from germline, CDR1 is SGHVS and CDR2 is FNYEAQ. V dropped 2 bases and J dropped 0; count of bases not matched to a gene: 12. The CDR3 reads CASSLIGTSGSPRSYEQYF. The CDR3 region has the DNA TGTGCCAGCAGCTTAATTGGAACTAGCGGGAGCCCACGCTCCTACGAGCAGTACTTC.

This clone has just one count. The V gene is TRBV4-2, the J gene TRBJ1-1; the D is unclear. CDR1 and CDR2 (germline): LGHNA, YNFKEQ. This CDR3 contains 14 residues. Between the trimmed V and J ends, which lost 3 bases and 2 bases, there was a span of 10 bases. CDR3 sequence reads: CASSQATGNTEAFF. In nucleotides, the CDR3 is TGTGCCAGCAGCCAGGCCACGGGAAACACTGAAGCTTTCTTT.

This rearrangement joins TRBV18 to TRBJ2-3; tentatively, D is TRBD2 (6 bases). The germline CDR1 and CDR2 sequences are KGHSH and LQKENI. V was trimmed by 3 bases and J by 8 bases, leaving 9 bases between them. The CDR3 extends over 12 amino acids. CDR3 sequence: CASSPGGPTQYF. DNA for the CDR3: TGTGCCAGCTCACCCGGGGGTCCTACGCAGTATTTT.

This chain uses TRBV19 with TRBJ2-3, with 10 nucleotides matching TRBD2. Losses at the gene ends were 3 bases for V and 5 bases for J; bases not matched to a gene: 17. This CDR3 comprises 19 residues. Germline lookup yields CDR1 LNHDA and CDR2 SQIVND (reference sequence). CDR3 sequence reads: CASSMAGARQREGRDTQYF. The CDR3 DNA reads as TGTGCCAGTAGTATGGCGGGGGCCCGGCAGCGGGAGGGCCGAGATACGCAGTATTTT.

V is TRBV9 and J is TRBJ2-2; a weak D match, TRBD2 (5 bases). V was cut by 0 bases and J by 4 bases, with 13 bases left in between. The CDR3 covers 16 residues. Germline CDR1 reads SGDLS; CDR2 reads YYNGEE. CDR3 sequence: CASSVVVGEGTGELFF. CDR3 bases: TGTGCCAGCAGCGTAGTTGTCGGGGAAGGCACCGGGGAGCTGTTTTTT. The variable domain in full, completed from reference TRBV9 and TRBJ2-2, reads DSGVTQTPKHLITATGQRVTLRCSPRSGDLSVYWYQQSLDQGLQFLIQYYNGEERAKGNILERFSAQQFPDLHSELNLSSLELGDSALYFCASSVVVGEGTGELFFGEGSRLTVL.

This sequence joins TRBV5-1 and TRBJ2-3, with 7 nucleotides matching TRBD2. The CDR3 has 15 residues. The germline V gene has CDR1 SGHRS and CDR2 YFSETQ. V dropped 2 bases and J dropped 0; count of bases not matched to a gene: 3. CDR3 nucleotide sequence: TGCGCCAGCAGCTTACCTAGCGGTAGCACAGATACGCAGTATTTT. Residues: CASSLPSGSTDTQYF.

The chain recombines TRBV7-9 with TRBJ1-4; TRBD1 matches at 8 bases. The CDR3 has 14 residues. Germline CDR1 is SEHNR and CDR2 is FQNEAQ (reference sequence). V gave up 5 bases and J gave up 8 bases; unmatched junction bases: 7. The CDR3 protein is CASSHGQGGEKLFF. Written as DNA, the CDR3 is TGTGCCAGCAGCCACGGACAGGGTGGGGAAAAACTGTTTTTT.